This is a list of T cell receptor beta chains from one sample in a study of T cells after yellow fever vaccination. TCRdb re-derived calls from the 5' RACE reads in MiXCR, one entry per CDR3 protein. The data show 100,000 to 150,000 distinct CDR3 sequences, about 16% seen once. Source: CD8+ T cells sorted from PBMCs, taken 5 days after the yellow fever booster vaccination. The receptors stem from a man aged 18 to 29 who received the YFV17D yellow fever vaccine. CDR3s include the opening cysteine and the closing phenylalanine or tryptophan. D genes are given only for firm matches. Clone size is shown for a subset of rows, as once, few, many or a class of expanded clone.

clone_size: -; j_call: TRBJ2-3; cdr3_length: 15; v_call: TRBV4-1; d_call: TRBD2; cdr3_aa: CASSKSGGYTDTQYF; cdr3_nt: TGCGCCAGCAGCAAAAGCGGGGGGTACACAGATACGCAGTATTTT
clone_size: -; j_call: TRBJ2-3; cdr3_length: 13; v_call: TRBV29-1; d_call: -; cdr3_aa: CSVVEGGTDTQYF; cdr3_nt: TGCAGCGTTGTTGAGGGGGGCACAGATACGCAGTATTTT
clone_size: few; j_call: TRBJ2-7; cdr3_length: 14; v_call: TRBV10-3; d_call: -; cdr3_aa: CAISRGSTTYEQYF; cdr3_nt: TGTGCCATCAGTAGGGGCTCTACAACCTACGAGCAGTACTTC
clone_size: -; j_call: TRBJ1-2; cdr3_length: 14; v_call: TRBV4-1; d_call: TRBD1; cdr3_aa: CASRVPGGYYGYTF; cdr3_nt: TGCGCCAGCAGGGTTCCAGGGGGCTACTATGGCTACACCTTC
clone_size: few; j_call: TRBJ2-5; cdr3_length: 12; v_call: TRBV29-1; d_call: -; cdr3_aa: CSVEGFQETQYF; cdr3_nt: TGCAGCGTTGAGGGCTTCCAAGAGACCCAGTACTTC
clone_size: few; j_call: TRBJ2-7; cdr3_length: 16; v_call: TRBV19; d_call: -; cdr3_aa: CASSIGGGLISYEQYF; cdr3_nt: TGTGCCAGTAGTATCGGGGGAGGACTAATCTCCTACGAGCAGTACTTC
clone_size: -; j_call: TRBJ2-1; cdr3_length: 12; v_call: TRBV6-5; d_call: -; cdr3_aa: CASGHTGAEQFF; cdr3_nt: TGTGCCAGCGGTCATACGGGGGCGGAGCAGTTCTTC
clone_size: -; j_call: TRBJ2-5; cdr3_length: 12; v_call: TRBV7-2; d_call: -; cdr3_aa: CASSLTSGTQYF; cdr3_nt: TGTGCCAGCAGCTTAACGTCGGGGACCCAGTACTTC
clone_size: few; j_call: TRBJ1-1; cdr3_length: 15; v_call: TRBV21-1; d_call: -; cdr3_aa: CASSSKLPGGTEAFF; cdr3_nt: TGTGCCAGCAGCTCCAAACTGCCCGGGGGCACTGAAGCTTTCTTT
clone_size: -; j_call: TRBJ2-1; cdr3_length: 15; v_call: TRBV7-9; d_call: TRBD1; cdr3_aa: CASTMEQGGKDEQFF; cdr3_nt: TGTGCCAGCACCATGGAACAGGGGGGAAAGGATGAGCAGTTCTTC
clone_size: few; j_call: TRBJ1-2; cdr3_length: 16; v_call: TRBV14; d_call: -; cdr3_aa: CASSQDFRGIHYGYTF; cdr3_nt: TGTGCCAGCAGCCAAGATTTTCGGGGGATCCACTATGGCTACACCTTC
clone_size: many; j_call: TRBJ2-1; cdr3_length: 15; v_call: TRBV5-4; d_call: -; cdr3_aa: CASSLTDSSYNEQFF; cdr3_nt: TGTGCCAGCAGCTTGACTGACTCTTCCTACAATGAGCAGTTCTTC
clone_size: -; j_call: TRBJ2-5; cdr3_length: 16; v_call: TRBV7-6; d_call: TRBD1; cdr3_aa: CASSLGGTGSQETQYF; cdr3_nt: TGTGCCAGCAGCTTAGGAGGGACAGGGTCACAAGAGACCCAGTACTTC
clone_size: -; j_call: TRBJ1-5; cdr3_length: 15; v_call: TRBV4-1; d_call: -; cdr3_aa: CASSLRGSSNQPQHF; cdr3_nt: TGCGCCAGCAGCCTACGGGGGAGTAGCAATCAGCCCCAGCATTTT
clone_size: -; j_call: TRBJ2-1; cdr3_length: 17; v_call: TRBV3-1; d_call: TRBD2; cdr3_aa: CASSQAYSGGAHNEQFF; cdr3_nt: TGTGCCAGCAGCCAAGCATATAGCGGGGGAGCCCACAATGAGCAGTTCTTC
clone_size: -; j_call: TRBJ1-2; cdr3_length: 16; v_call: TRBV7-9; d_call: -; cdr3_aa: CASSKSGWGRDYGYTF; cdr3_nt: TGTGCCAGCAGCAAAAGTGGGTGGGGGCGCGACTATGGCTACACCTTC
clone_size: few; j_call: TRBJ1-2; cdr3_length: 15; v_call: TRBV7-9; d_call: -; cdr3_aa: CASSTGTEANYGYTF; cdr3_nt: TGTGCCAGCAGCACTGGGACGGAAGCTAACTATGGCTACACCTTC
clone_size: -; j_call: TRBJ2-5; cdr3_length: 15; v_call: TRBV7-3; d_call: TRBD2; cdr3_aa: CASSLLAGSQETQYF; cdr3_nt: TGTGCCAGCAGCTTACTAGCGGGTAGCCAAGAGACCCAGTACTTC
clone_size: -; j_call: TRBJ1-1; cdr3_length: 14; v_call: TRBV4-1; d_call: -; cdr3_aa: CASRGGGLNTEAFF; cdr3_nt: TGCGCCAGCAGGGGTGGGGGATTGAACACTGAAGCTTTCTTT
clone_size: -; j_call: TRBJ2-5; cdr3_length: 16; v_call: TRBV20-1; d_call: TRBD2; cdr3_aa: CSARPLSGIYQETQYF; cdr3_nt: TGCAGTGCTAGACCCCTTAGCGGGATCTACCAAGAGACCCAGTACTTC
clone_size: few; j_call: TRBJ1-4; cdr3_length: 15; v_call: TRBV12-3/TRBV12-4; d_call: -; cdr3_aa: CASSFEDAFNEKLFF; cdr3_nt: TGTGCCAGCAGTTTCGAGGACGCATTTAATGAAAAACTGTTTTTT
clone_size: few; j_call: TRBJ2-5; cdr3_length: 13; v_call: TRBV24-1; d_call: -; cdr3_aa: CATSQGLGETQYF; cdr3_nt: TGTGCCACCAGTCAGGGTCTGGGAGAGACCCAGTACTTC
clone_size: -; j_call: TRBJ2-7; cdr3_length: 15; v_call: TRBV20-1; d_call: TRBD1; cdr3_aa: CSARDFRQGNYEQYF; cdr3_nt: TGCAGTGCTAGAGACTTTCGACAGGGTAACTACGAGCAGTACTTC
clone_size: few; j_call: TRBJ1-1; cdr3_length: 17; v_call: TRBV9; d_call: -; cdr3_aa: CASSPWGTTGQNTEAFF; cdr3_nt: TGTGCCAGCAGCCCTTGGGGGACCACAGGGCAGAACACTGAAGCTTTCTTT
clone_size: -; j_call: TRBJ2-5; cdr3_length: 13; v_call: TRBV6-2/TRBV6-3; d_call: -; cdr3_aa: CASRQRLGETQYF; cdr3_nt: TGTGCCAGCAGACAGCGGCTGGGGGAGACCCAGTACTTC
clone_size: -; j_call: TRBJ2-5; cdr3_length: 14; v_call: TRBV28; d_call: TRBD2; cdr3_aa: CASRTGGPGETQYF; cdr3_nt: TGTGCCAGCAGGACGGGGGGACCGGGGGAGACCCAGTACTTC
clone_size: -; j_call: TRBJ2-1; cdr3_length: 16; v_call: TRBV4-1; d_call: TRBD2; cdr3_aa: CASSRKAGGSYNEQFF; cdr3_nt: TGCGCCAGCAGCCGGAAAGCGGGGGGCTCCTACAATGAGCAGTTCTTC
clone_size: -; j_call: TRBJ2-5; cdr3_length: 15; v_call: TRBV2; d_call: -; cdr3_aa: CASSEVRTEQETQYF; cdr3_nt: TGTGCCAGCAGTGAAGTGAGGACAGAACAAGAGACCCAGTACTTC
clone_size: few; j_call: TRBJ2-5; cdr3_length: 16; v_call: TRBV15; d_call: TRBD2; cdr3_aa: CATSRIARGGQETQYF; cdr3_nt: TGTGCCACCAGCAGGATTGCGCGGGGGGGACAAGAGACCCAGTACTTC
clone_size: few; j_call: TRBJ1-5; cdr3_length: 15; v_call: TRBV9; d_call: -; cdr3_aa: CASSPEGTSNQPQHF; cdr3_nt: TGTGCCAGCAGCCCAGAGGGGACTAGCAATCAGCCCCAGCATTTT
clone_size: few; j_call: TRBJ2-3; cdr3_length: 15; v_call: TRBV18; d_call: TRBD2; cdr3_aa: CASSPGTTTTDTQYF; cdr3_nt: TGTGCCAGCTCCCCCGGGACTACCACCACAGATACGCAGTATTTT
clone_size: few; j_call: TRBJ1-5; cdr3_length: 14; v_call: TRBV3-1; d_call: TRBD1; cdr3_aa: CASSQAGGGQPQHF; cdr3_nt: TGTGCCAGCAGCCAAGCAGGGGGAGGCCAGCCCCAGCATTTT
clone_size: many; j_call: TRBJ2-5; cdr3_length: 13; v_call: TRBV12-3/TRBV12-4; d_call: -; cdr3_aa: CASSLQGRETQYF; cdr3_nt: TGTGCCAGCAGTCTACAGGGGAGGGAGACCCAGTACTTC
clone_size: few; j_call: TRBJ2-1; cdr3_length: 16; v_call: TRBV27; d_call: -; cdr3_aa: CASTRSGASSYNEQFF; cdr3_nt: TGTGCCAGCACCAGATCGGGGGCGAGCTCCTACAATGAGCAGTTCTTC
clone_size: many; j_call: TRBJ2-3; cdr3_length: 16; v_call: TRBV4-2; d_call: TRBD2; cdr3_aa: CASSPATSGGADTQYF; cdr3_nt: TGTGCCAGCAGCCCCGCGACTAGCGGGGGGGCAGATACGCAGTATTTT
clone_size: few; j_call: TRBJ1-2; cdr3_length: 14; v_call: TRBV7-9; d_call: -; cdr3_aa: CASSLDPGRYGYTF; cdr3_nt: TGTGCCAGCAGCTTAGATCCAGGGCGGTATGGCTACACCTTC
clone_size: -; j_call: TRBJ2-7; cdr3_length: 17; v_call: TRBV10-1; d_call: -; cdr3_aa: CASSVGRQRKTSYEQYF; cdr3_nt: TGCGCCAGCAGTGTAGGGCGGCAGAGGAAGACCTCCTACGAGCAGTACTTC
clone_size: few; j_call: TRBJ2-3; cdr3_length: 16; v_call: TRBV23-1; d_call: TRBD2; cdr3_aa: CASSQSRGGITDTQYF; cdr3_nt: TGCGCCAGCAGTCAATCACGCGGGGGGATCACAGATACGCAGTATTTT
clone_size: -; j_call: TRBJ1-5; cdr3_length: 17; v_call: TRBV12-5; d_call: -; cdr3_aa: CASGPGLGRVVDLPQHF; cdr3_nt: TGTGCTAGTGGTCCCGGGTTAGGCAGGGTTGTTGATTTACCCCAGCATTTT
clone_size: -; j_call: TRBJ2-7; cdr3_length: 14; v_call: TRBV7-2; d_call: -; cdr3_aa: CASSLVEGTYEQYF; cdr3_nt: TGTGCCAGCAGCTTAGTTGAGGGAACCTACGAGCAGTACTTC
clone_size: -; j_call: TRBJ2-1; cdr3_length: 16; v_call: TRBV4-3; d_call: -; cdr3_aa: CASSQSGGTANNEQFF; cdr3_nt: TGCGCCAGCAGCCAATCTGGCGGGACAGCTAACAATGAGCAGTTCTTC
clone_size: -; j_call: TRBJ2-3; cdr3_length: 14; v_call: TRBV11-2; d_call: TRBD2; cdr3_aa: CATPRRGGTDTQYF; cdr3_nt: TGTGCCACGCCGCGGCGGGGGGGCACAGATACGCAGTATTTT
clone_size: -; j_call: TRBJ2-7; cdr3_length: 15; v_call: TRBV4-2; d_call: TRBD2; cdr3_aa: CASSQGASGPYEQYF; cdr3_nt: TGTGCCAGCAGCCAAGGGGCTAGCGGACCCTACGAGCAGTACTTC
clone_size: -; j_call: TRBJ2-7; cdr3_length: 12; v_call: TRBV6-6; d_call: -; cdr3_aa: CASSVLDTEQYF; cdr3_nt: TGTGCCAGCAGTGTACTAGATACCGAGCAGTACTTC
clone_size: -; j_call: TRBJ1-2; cdr3_length: 15; v_call: TRBV6-6; d_call: -; cdr3_aa: CASSYLGTDNYGYTF; cdr3_nt: TGTGCCAGCAGTTACTTAGGGACTGATAACTATGGCTACACCTTC
clone_size: -; j_call: TRBJ2-1; cdr3_length: 14; v_call: TRBV7-9; d_call: -; cdr3_aa: CASSPDRLNNEQFF; cdr3_nt: TGTGCCAGCAGTCCAGACAGGCTGAACAATGAGCAGTTCTTC
clone_size: -; j_call: TRBJ1-2; cdr3_length: 14; v_call: TRBV12-3/TRBV12-4; d_call: -; cdr3_aa: CASSYRGGAYGYTF; cdr3_nt: TGTGCCAGCAGTTACCGAGGGGGGGCGTATGGCTACACCTTC
clone_size: -; j_call: TRBJ2-3; cdr3_length: 17; v_call: TRBV3-1; d_call: TRBD2; cdr3_aa: CASSSPGGSGITDTQYF; cdr3_nt: TGTGCCAGCAGCTCACCGGGGGGTAGCGGAATCACAGATACGCAGTATTTT
clone_size: -; j_call: TRBJ2-7; cdr3_length: 15; v_call: TRBV15; d_call: -; cdr3_aa: CATSRDVPPSYEQYF; cdr3_nt: TGTGCCACCAGCAGAGATGTTCCGCCATCCTACGAGCAGTACTTC
clone_size: many; j_call: TRBJ1-1; cdr3_length: 13; v_call: TRBV29-1; d_call: TRBD1; cdr3_aa: CSTWGQGASEAFF; cdr3_nt: TGCAGCACCTGGGGGCAGGGGGCATCTGAAGCTTTCTTT
clone_size: few; j_call: TRBJ2-2; cdr3_length: 16; v_call: TRBV6-1; d_call: TRBD2; cdr3_aa: CASRGSGGLNTGELFF; cdr3_nt: TGTGCCAGCCGCGGTAGCGGGGGCCTGAACACCGGGGAGCTGTTTTTT
clone_size: many; j_call: TRBJ1-4; cdr3_length: 14; v_call: TRBV5-1; d_call: TRBD1; cdr3_aa: CASSLGTGVEKLFF; cdr3_nt: TGCGCCAGCAGCTTGGGGACAGGGGTTGAAAAACTGTTTTTT
clone_size: many; j_call: TRBJ2-5; cdr3_length: 17; v_call: TRBV12-3/TRBV12-4; d_call: -; cdr3_aa: CASSPTGPTGGQETQYF; cdr3_nt: TGTGCCAGCAGTCCCACGGGGCCGACGGGTGGGCAAGAGACCCAGTACTTC
clone_size: -; j_call: TRBJ2-3; cdr3_length: 15; v_call: TRBV7-9; d_call: -; cdr3_aa: CASSISTGSEDTQYF; cdr3_nt: TGTGCCAGCAGCATATCAACAGGGAGTGAAGATACGCAGTATTTT
clone_size: -; j_call: TRBJ1-2; cdr3_length: 16; v_call: TRBV4-1; d_call: -; cdr3_aa: CASSQEWSQAAYGYTF; cdr3_nt: TGCGCCAGCAGCCAAGAGTGGAGTCAGGCTGCCTATGGCTACACCTTC